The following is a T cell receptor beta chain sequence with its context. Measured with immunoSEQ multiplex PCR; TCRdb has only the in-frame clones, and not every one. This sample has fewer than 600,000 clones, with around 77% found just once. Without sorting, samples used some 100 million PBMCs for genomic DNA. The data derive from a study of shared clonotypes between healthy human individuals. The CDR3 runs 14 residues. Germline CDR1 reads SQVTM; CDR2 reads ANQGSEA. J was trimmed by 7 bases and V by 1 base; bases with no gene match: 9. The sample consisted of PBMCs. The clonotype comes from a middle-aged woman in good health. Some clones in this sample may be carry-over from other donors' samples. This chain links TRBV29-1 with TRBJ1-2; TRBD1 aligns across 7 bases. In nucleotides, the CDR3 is TGCAGCGTTGAAGGAAAGGGGGCGAGAAGTGGCTACACCTTC. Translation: CSVEGKGARSGYTF.